A single sample gave rise to the 5 T cell receptor beta chains below, sequenced in a study of blood T cell repertoires in COVID-19. The table came from immunoSEQ multiplex PCR; TCRdb's copy has only in-frame clones and leaves some out. The sample lists about 120,000 clones; over 65% were seen once. Sequenced: peripheral blood. The receptor source for this set is a man between 60 and 75 years old with acute or convalescent COVID-19.

The chain recombines TRBV7-9 with TRBJ2-6; unclear D gene. CDR3 length: 15 residues. The germline gives CDR1 SEHNR, CDR2 FQNEAQ (reference sequence). The germline V and J ends were trimmed by 2 bases and 1 base, with 6 bases remaining between them. This CDR3 is CASSLMRSGANVLTF. CDR3 nucleotides: TGTGCCAGCAGCTTAATGCGGTCTGGGGCCAACGTCCTGACTTTC.

The genes are TRBV21-1 and TRBJ2-7; TRBD2 is the table's D call, not checked against the DNA. TRBV21-1 is designated a pseudogene. The CDR3 extends over 14 amino acids. The CDR3 reads CASSKGPTTYEQYF. CDR3 coding DNA: TGTGCCAGCAGCAAAGGGCCGACTACCTACGAGCAGTACTTC.

The chain uses TRBV5-1 and TRBJ2-1; 11 bases are shared with TRBD2. CDR3 length equals 16 residues. The germline V gene has CDR1 SGHRS and CDR2 YFSETQ. V gave up 2 bases and J gave up 9 bases; unmatched junction bases: 10. For the CDR3, the DNA is TGCGCCAGCAGCTTTACAGAGCTAGCGGGAGGCGTTGAGCAGTTCTTC. This translates into CASSFTELAGGVEQFF.

This clone came up a few times. V is TRBV3-1 (or the pseudogene TRBV3-2) and J is TRBJ1-6; D is unclear. Germline-derived CDR1 and CDR2 are LGHDT and YNNKEL (reference sequence). V was pared by 0 bases and J by 2 bases, with 8 bases between. This CDR3 region has 16 residues. As DNA, the CDR3 is TGTGCCAGCAGCCAAGAGGCGGGAACCTATAATTCACCCCTCCACTTT. Translation gives CASSQEAGTYNSPLHF.

This clone has only one observation. The V and J genes are TRBV6-5 and TRBJ1-1; D is uncertain. CDR3 length equals 12 residues. V was shortened by 6 bases and J by 6 bases, with 11 bases between the two germline ends. Germline values: CDR1 MNHEY, CDR2 SVGAGI. In DNA form, the CDR3 reads TGTGCCAGCAGGGCGAGACACTCTGAAGCTTTCTTT. Its translation: CASRARHSEAFF.